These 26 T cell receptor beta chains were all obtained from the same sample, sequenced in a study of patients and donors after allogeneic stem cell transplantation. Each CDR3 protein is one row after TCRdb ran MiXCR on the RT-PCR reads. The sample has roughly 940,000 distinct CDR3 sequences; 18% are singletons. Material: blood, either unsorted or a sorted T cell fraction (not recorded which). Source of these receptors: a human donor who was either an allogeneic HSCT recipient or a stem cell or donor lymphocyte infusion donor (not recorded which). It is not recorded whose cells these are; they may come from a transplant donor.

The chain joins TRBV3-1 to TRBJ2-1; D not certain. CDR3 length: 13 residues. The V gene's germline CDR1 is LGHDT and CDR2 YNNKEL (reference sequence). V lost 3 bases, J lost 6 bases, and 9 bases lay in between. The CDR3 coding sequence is TGTGCCAGCAGCCATAGACACCGCAATGAGCAGTTCTTC. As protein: CASSHRHRNEQFF.

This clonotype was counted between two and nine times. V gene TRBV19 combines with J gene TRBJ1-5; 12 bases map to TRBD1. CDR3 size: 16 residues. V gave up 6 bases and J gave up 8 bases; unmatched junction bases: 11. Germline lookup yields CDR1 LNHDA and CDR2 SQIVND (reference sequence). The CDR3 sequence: CASRLGDRGQKEPQHF. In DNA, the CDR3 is TGTGCCAGTAGACTCGGGGACAGGGGGCAAAAGGAGCCCCAGCATTTT.

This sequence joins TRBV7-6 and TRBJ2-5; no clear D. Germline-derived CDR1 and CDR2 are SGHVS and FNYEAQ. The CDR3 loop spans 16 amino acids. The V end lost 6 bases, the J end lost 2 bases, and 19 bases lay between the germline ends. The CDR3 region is CASSRNPLFIQETQYF. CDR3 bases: TGTGCCAGCAGTCGGAACCCCCTCTTCATTCAAGAGACCCAGTACTTC.

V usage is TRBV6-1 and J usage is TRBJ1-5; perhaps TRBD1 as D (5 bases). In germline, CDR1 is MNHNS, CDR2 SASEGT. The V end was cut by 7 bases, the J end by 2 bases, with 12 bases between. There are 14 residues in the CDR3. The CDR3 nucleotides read TGTGCCAGCACCACAGGAGGGGGCAATCAGCCCCAGCATTTT. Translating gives CASTTGGGNQPQHF.

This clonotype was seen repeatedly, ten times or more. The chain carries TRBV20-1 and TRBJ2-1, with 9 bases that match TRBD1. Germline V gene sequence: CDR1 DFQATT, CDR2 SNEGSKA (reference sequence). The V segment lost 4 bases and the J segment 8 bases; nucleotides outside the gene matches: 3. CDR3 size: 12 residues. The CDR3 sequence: CSATTGGDEQFF. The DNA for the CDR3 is TGCAGTGCTACTACAGGGGGCGATGAGCAGTTCTTC.

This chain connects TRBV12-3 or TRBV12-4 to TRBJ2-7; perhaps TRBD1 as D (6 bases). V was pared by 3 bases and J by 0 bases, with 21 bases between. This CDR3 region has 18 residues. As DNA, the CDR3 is TGTGCCAGCAGTTTCGGTGGCAGGGGCCTTAGGAGCTCCTACGAGCAGTACTTC. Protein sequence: CASSFGGRGLRSSYEQYF.

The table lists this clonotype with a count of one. Here the CDR3 reads CASSLGSAGGYQPQHF. The CDR3 nucleotides are TGTGCCAGCAGCTTGGGCTCGGCAGGGGGCTATCAGCCCCAGCATTTT. The chain couples TRBV5-5 to TRBJ1-5, with 8 bases that match TRBD1. Germline loops: CDR1 SGHKS, CDR2 YYEKEE (reference sequence). The J segment lost 5 bases and the V segment lost 0 bases, leaving 7 bases of the junction unmatched. The CDR3 has 16 amino acids.

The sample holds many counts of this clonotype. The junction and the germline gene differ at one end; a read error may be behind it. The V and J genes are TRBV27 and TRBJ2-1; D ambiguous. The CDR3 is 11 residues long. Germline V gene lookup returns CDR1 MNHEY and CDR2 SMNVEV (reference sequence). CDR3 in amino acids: CASSLGSEQFF. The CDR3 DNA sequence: TGCGCCAGCAGCTTGGGTTCCGAGCAGTTCTTC.

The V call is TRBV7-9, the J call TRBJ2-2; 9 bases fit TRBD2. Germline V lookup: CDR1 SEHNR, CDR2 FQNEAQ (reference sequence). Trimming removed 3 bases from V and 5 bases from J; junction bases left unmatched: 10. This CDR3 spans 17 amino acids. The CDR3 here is CASSFGPSGKVTGELFF. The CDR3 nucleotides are TGTGCCAGCAGCTTCGGGCCTAGCGGGAAGGTAACCGGGGAGCTGTTTTTT.

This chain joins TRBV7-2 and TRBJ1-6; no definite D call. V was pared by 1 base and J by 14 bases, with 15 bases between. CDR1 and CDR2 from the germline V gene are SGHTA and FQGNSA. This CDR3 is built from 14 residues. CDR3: CASSLERFSGALHF. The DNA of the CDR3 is TGTGCCAGCAGCTTAGAAAGGTTCTCCGGGGCCCTCCACTTT. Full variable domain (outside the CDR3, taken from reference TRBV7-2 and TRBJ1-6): GAGVSQSPSNKVTEKGKDVELRCDPISGHTALYWYRQSLGQGLEFLIYFQGNSAPDKSGLPSDRFSAERTGGSVSTLTIQRTQQEDSAVYLCASSLERFSGALHFGNGTRLTVT.

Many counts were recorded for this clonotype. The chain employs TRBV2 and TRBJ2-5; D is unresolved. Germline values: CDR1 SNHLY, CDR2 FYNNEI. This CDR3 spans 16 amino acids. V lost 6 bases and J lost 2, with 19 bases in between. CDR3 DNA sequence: TGTGCCAGCAGATCGGGTTACGGTCGAAGACAAGAGACCCAGTACTTC. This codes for CASRSGYGRRQETQYF.

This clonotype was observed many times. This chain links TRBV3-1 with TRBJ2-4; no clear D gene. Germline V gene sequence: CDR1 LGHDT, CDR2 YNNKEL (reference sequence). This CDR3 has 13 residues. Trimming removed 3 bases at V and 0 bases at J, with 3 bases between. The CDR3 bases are TGTGCCAGCAGCCAGGGAGCCAAAAACATTCAGTACTTC. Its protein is CASSQGAKNIQYF.

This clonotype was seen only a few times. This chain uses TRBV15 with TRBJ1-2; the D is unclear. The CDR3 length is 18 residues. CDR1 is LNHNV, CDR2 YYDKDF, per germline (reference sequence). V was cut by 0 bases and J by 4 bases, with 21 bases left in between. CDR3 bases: TGTGCCACCAGCAGAGAATGGTCACAACCTATGGGCGGCTATGGCTACACCTTC. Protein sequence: CATSREWSQPMGGYGYTF.

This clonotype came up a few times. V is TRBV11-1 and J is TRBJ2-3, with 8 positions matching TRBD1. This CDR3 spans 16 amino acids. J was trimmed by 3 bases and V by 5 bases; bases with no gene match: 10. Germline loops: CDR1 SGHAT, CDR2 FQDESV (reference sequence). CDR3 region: CASSQLRGPRTDTQYF. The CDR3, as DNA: TGTGCCAGCAGCCAACTCAGGGGGCCAAGAACAGATACGCAGTATTTT.

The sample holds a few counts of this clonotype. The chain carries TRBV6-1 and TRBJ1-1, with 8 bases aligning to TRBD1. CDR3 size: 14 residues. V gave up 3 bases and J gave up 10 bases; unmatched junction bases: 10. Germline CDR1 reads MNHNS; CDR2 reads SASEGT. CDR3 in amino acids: CASSDIQGARGAFF. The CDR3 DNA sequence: TGTGCCAGCAGTGACATTCAGGGGGCGCGCGGAGCTTTCTTT.

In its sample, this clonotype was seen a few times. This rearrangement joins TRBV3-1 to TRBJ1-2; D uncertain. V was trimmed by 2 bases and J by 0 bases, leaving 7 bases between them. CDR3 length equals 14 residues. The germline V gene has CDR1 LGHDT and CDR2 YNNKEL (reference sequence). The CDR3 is CASSQHGANYGYTF. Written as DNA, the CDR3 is TGTGCCAGCAGCCAACATGGAGCTAACTATGGCTACACCTTC.

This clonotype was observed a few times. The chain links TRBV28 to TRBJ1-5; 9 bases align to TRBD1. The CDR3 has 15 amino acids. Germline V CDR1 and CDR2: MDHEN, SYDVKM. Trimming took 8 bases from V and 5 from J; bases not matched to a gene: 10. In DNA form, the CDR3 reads TGTGCCAGCCATACCGGGACAGGGTGGGATCAGCCCCAGCATTTT. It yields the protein CASHTGTGWDQPQHF. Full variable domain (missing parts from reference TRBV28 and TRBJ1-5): DVKVTQSSRYLVKRTGEKVFLECVQDMDHENMFWYRQDPGLGLRLIYFSYDVKMKEKGDIPEGYSVSREKKERFSLILESASTNQTSMYLCASHTGTGWDQPQHFGDGTRLSIL.

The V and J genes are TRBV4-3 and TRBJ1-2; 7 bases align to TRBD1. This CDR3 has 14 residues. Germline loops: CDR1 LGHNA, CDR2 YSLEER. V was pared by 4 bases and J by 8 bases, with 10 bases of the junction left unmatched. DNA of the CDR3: TGCGCCAGCAGCCCGACAGGGAGTAATGGCGGCTACACCTTC. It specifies CASSPTGSNGGYTF.

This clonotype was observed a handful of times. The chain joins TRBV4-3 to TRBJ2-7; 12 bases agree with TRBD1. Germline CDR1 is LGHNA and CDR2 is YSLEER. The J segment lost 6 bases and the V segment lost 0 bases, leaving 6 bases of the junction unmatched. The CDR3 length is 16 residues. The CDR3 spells CASSQDGGTGGSEQYF. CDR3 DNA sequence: TGCGCCAGCAGCCAAGATGGGGGGACAGGGGGCTCCGAGCAGTACTTC.

The CDR3 is CAIQPGPLGTDTQYF. Here the CDR3 DNA reads TGTGCCATCCAGCCGGGGCCCTTGGGCACAGATACGCAGTATTTT. This rearrangement joins TRBV10-3 to TRBJ2-3; perhaps D is TRBD1 or TRBD2 (5 bases each). The CDR3 has 15 residues. V gave up 8 bases and J gave up 1 base, with 16 bases separating them. CDR1 ENHRY and CDR2 SYGVKD come from the germline V gene.

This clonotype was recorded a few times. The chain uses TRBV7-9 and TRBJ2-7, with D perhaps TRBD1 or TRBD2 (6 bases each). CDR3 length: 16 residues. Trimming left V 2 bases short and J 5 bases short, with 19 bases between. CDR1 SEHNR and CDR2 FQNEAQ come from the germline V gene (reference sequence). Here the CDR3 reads CASSLRGGRGAHEQYF. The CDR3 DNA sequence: TGTGCCAGCAGCTTAAGGGGTGGTAGGGGGGCCCACGAGCAGTACTTC.

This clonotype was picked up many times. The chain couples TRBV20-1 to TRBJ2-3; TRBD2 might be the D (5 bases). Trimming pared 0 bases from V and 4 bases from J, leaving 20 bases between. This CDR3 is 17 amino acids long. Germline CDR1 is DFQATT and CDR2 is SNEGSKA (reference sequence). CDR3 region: CSAREMGAGVFADTQYF. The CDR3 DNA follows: TGCAGTGCTAGAGAGATGGGAGCCGGGGTTTTCGCAGATACGCAGTATTTT.

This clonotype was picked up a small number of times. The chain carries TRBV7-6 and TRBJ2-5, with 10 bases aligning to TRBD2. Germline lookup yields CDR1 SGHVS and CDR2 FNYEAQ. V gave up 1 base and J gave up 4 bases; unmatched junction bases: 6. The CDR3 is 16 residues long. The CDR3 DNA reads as TGTGCCAGCAGCTTAGGAGAGGGACTAGCGATAGAGACCCAGTACTTC. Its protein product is CASSLGEGLAIETQYF. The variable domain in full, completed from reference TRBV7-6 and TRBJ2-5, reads GAGVSQSPRYKVTKRGQDVALRCDPISGHVSLYWYRQALGQGPEFLTYFNYEAQQDKSGLPNDRFSAERPEGSISTLTIQRTEQRDSAMYRCASSLGEGLAIETQYFGPGTRLLVL.

CDR3 nucleotide sequence: TGCGCCAGCAGCTTGGGGCTCAGCGAGCAGTACTTC. Residues: CASSLGLSEQYF. This chain links TRBV5-1 with TRBJ2-7, with D unclear. Trimming pared 0 bases from V and 6 bases from J, leaving 7 bases between. This CDR3 is 12 amino acids long. Germline V CDR1 and CDR2: SGHRS, YFSETQ.

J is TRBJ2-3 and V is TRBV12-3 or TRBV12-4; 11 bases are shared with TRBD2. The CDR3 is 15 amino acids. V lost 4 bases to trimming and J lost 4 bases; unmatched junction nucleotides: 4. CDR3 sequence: CASSWVAGGPDTQYF. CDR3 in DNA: TGTGCCAGCAGTTGGGTAGCGGGAGGGCCAGATACGCAGTATTTT.

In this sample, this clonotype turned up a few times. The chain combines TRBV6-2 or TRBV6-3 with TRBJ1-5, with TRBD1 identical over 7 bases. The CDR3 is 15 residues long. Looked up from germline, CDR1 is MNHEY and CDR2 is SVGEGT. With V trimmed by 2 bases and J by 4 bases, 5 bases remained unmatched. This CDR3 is CASSYLGTVNQPQHF. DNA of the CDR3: TGTGCCAGCAGTTACCTCGGGACAGTTAATCAGCCCCAGCATTTT.